Following are 27 T cell receptor beta chains from one sample sequenced in a study of cytomegalovirus exposure and HLA in healthy donors. A multiplex PCR was run with 60 Vbeta primers and 13 Jbeta primers. Only in-frame clones appear in the TCRdb table, and some are missing; sequencing was by immunoSEQ multiplex PCR. The table includes some 120,000 clones, 55% to 75% detected once. Sequencing was done on a sample of PBMCs. These receptors all come from a man under 40 in good health and CMV-seropositive.

The rearrangement links TRBV5-1 to TRBJ1-4; D might be TRBD1 (6 bases). The V end was cut by 0 bases, the J end by 10 bases, with 16 bases between. The CDR3 length is 15 residues. CDR1 is SGHRS, CDR2 YFSETQ, per germline. CDR3 residues: CASSLETGREGKLFF. In nucleotides, the CDR3 is TGCGCCAGCAGCTTGGAAACAGGGAGGGAGGGAAAACTGTTTTTT.

The sample holds a few counts of this clone. The CDR3 region has the DNA TGTGCCGGGGGGGGCGGGAGGTCATCCAATGAGCAGTTCTTC. Translation: CAGGGGRSSNEQFF. This chain joins TRBV7-9 and TRBJ2-1; 8 bases map to TRBD2. The length of the CDR3 is 14 residues. The V segment lost 11 bases and the J segment 6 bases; nucleotides outside the gene matches: 12. Germline lookup yields CDR1 SEHNR and CDR2 FQNEAQ (reference sequence).

This chain links TRBV19 with TRBJ2-1; D remains ambiguous. Germline CDR1 is LNHDA and CDR2 is SQIVND (reference sequence). The CDR3 consists of 15 residues. Trimming removed 1 base from V and 5 bases from J, with 12 bases in between. CDR3 amino acids: CASSIVQNLNNEQFF. The CDR3 nucleotides are TGTGCCAGTAGTATAGTACAGAACCTGAACAATGAGCAGTTCTTC.

The J gene is TRBJ2-7, the V gene TRBV10-2; 11 bases match TRBD2. Germline V gives CDR1 WSHSY, CDR2 SAAADI. This CDR3 comprises 14 residues. Germline trimming cut 4 bases from V and 7 bases from J; bases unmatched to any gene: 6. The CDR3: CASSGASGGREQYF. The DNA for the CDR3 is TGCGCCAGCAGTGGGGCTAGCGGGGGGAGGGAGCAGTACTTC.

V usage is TRBV6-4 and J usage is TRBJ2-7, with 9 bases lining up with TRBD1. The trim removed 0 bases at V and 1 base at J, leaving 13 bases unmatched. The CDR3 sequence is 19 residues long. From germline, CDR1 is MRHNA and CDR2 SNTAGT. CDR3 bases: TGTGCCAGCAGTGACTCACCCCGAGACAGGGGGTCGGGTTCCTACGAGCAGTACGTC. Translating gives CASSDSPRDRGSGSYEQYV.

V gene TRBV11-2 combines with J gene TRBJ1-2, with a weak D call TRBD1 (5 bases). The V end was cut by 1 base, the J end by 7 bases, with 10 bases between. The germline V gene has CDR1 SGHAT and CDR2 FQNNGV. CDR3 length: 13 residues. The CDR3 sequence: CASSLGSRAGYTF. The CDR3 DNA is TGTGCCAGCAGCTTAGGTAGCAGGGCTGGCTACACCTTC.

The chain is built from TRBV30 and TRBJ1-1; D uncertain. This CDR3 spans 13 amino acids. V dropped 0 bases and J dropped 5 bases, with 10 bases sitting between them. The germline CDR1 and CDR2 sequences are GTSNPN and SVGIG (reference sequence). CDR3 loop: CAWSVLPGTEAFF. CDR3 bases: TGTGCCTGGAGTGTCCTACCGGGAACTGAAGCTTTCTTT.

The chain employs TRBV7-9 and TRBJ1-1; no definite D call. Germline V gene data show CDR1 as SEHNR and CDR2 as FQNEAQ (reference sequence). Trimming removed 6 bases from V and 6 bases from J, with 14 bases in between. This CDR3 region has 13 residues. For the CDR3, the DNA is TGTGCCAGCAGTTCCAGATCTGTCGCTGAAGCTTTCTTT. This sequence encodes CASSSRSVAEAFF.

V gene TRBV11-2 combines with J gene TRBJ2-3, with 14 bases identical to TRBD2. Germline V gene lookup returns CDR1 SGHAT and CDR2 FQNNGV. This CDR3 is 19 amino acids long. Trimming at V came to 7 bases and at J to 0 bases, leaving 12 bases not matched to a gene. The CDR3 DNA reads TGTGCCAGCACCCGACTAGCGGGAGGGTTGGGGATTAGCACAGATACGCAGTATTTT. It yields the protein CASTRLAGGLGISTDTQYF.

The CDR3 nucleotides read TGTGCCAGCAGTCGAGGGACAGGGAGAGGAGAGACCCAGTACTTC. Amino acids: CASSRGTGRGETQYF. The chain combines TRBV2 with TRBJ2-5, with TRBD1 matching over 9 bases. V was pared by 5 bases and J by 4 bases, with 8 bases of the junction left unmatched. Germline values: CDR1 SNHLY, CDR2 FYNNEI. This CDR3 has 15 amino acids.

The rearrangement uses TRBV5-1 and TRBJ2-2, with D possibly being TRBD1 (6 bases). Matching the DNA end better, TRBJ1-3 makes the J call doubtful. Germline V gene data show CDR1 as SGHRS and CDR2 as YFSETQ. The CDR3 spans 16 residues. This CDR3 is CASSPSTGYSGNTIYF. The CDR3 DNA reads TGCGCCAGCAGCCCAAGTACAGGGTACTCTGGAAACACCATATATTTT.

The chain combines TRBV7-2 with TRBJ1-2; the D is unclear. V lost 2 bases to trimming and J lost 5 bases, with 9 bases between them. This CDR3 has 13 amino acids. CDR1 is SGHTA, CDR2 FQGNSA, per germline. This CDR3 reads CASSLLTGYGYTF. CDR3 nucleotides: TGTGCCAGCAGCTTATTAACCGGGTATGGCTACACCTTC.

This chain connects TRBV5-4 to TRBJ2-7; 7 bases align to TRBD2. V was clipped by 4 bases and J by 3 bases; unmatched bases: 7. Per the germline V gene, CDR1 is SGHNT and CDR2 is YYREEE (reference sequence). This CDR3 comprises 14 residues. The CDR3 bases are TGTGCCAGCAGCGCAAAAGGGGAGGGCTACGAGCAGTACTTC. Amino acids: CASSAKGEGYEQYF.

The CDR3 bases are TGTGCCAGCAGTGGGGAGAGTGGAACTGAAGCTTTCTTT. Translating gives CASSGESGTEAFF. This rearrangement joins TRBV27 to TRBJ1-1; no clear D gene. The CDR3 consists of 13 residues. With 5 bases removed from V and 5 bases from J, the gap between germline ends came to 12 bases. Germline V lookup: CDR1 MNHEY, CDR2 SMNVEV (reference sequence).

The chain couples TRBV30 to TRBJ2-1; 10 bases are a match to TRBD2. The CDR3 has 14 residues. Germline V gene sequence: CDR1 GTSNPN, CDR2 SVGIG (reference sequence). J was trimmed by 10 bases and V by 0 bases; bases with no gene match: 6. The CDR3, as DNA: TGTGCCTGGAGTGTAGGGCTAGCGGGAGAGGAGCAGTTCTTC. Amino acids: CAWSVGLAGEEQFF.

DNA of the CDR3: TGTGCCAGCAGTTACTCAGGACAGGGATACGGAAACACCATATATTTT. Protein product: CASSYSGQGYGNTIYF. V usage is TRBV6-5 and J usage is TRBJ1-3, with TRBD1 matching 8 bases. This CDR3 spans 16 amino acids. The V gene's germline CDR1 is MNHEY and CDR2 SVGAGI. Trimming took 0 bases from V and 4 from J; bases not matched to a gene: 5.

J is TRBJ1-3 and V is TRBV27; 12 bases line up with TRBD1. Looked up from germline, CDR1 is MNHEY and CDR2 is SMNVEV (reference sequence). The CDR3 has 20 amino acids. The J segment lost 2 bases and the V segment lost 5 bases, leaving 16 bases of the junction unmatched. Here the CDR3 reads CASSPIRDRGRWSTGNTIYF. The CDR3 DNA reads as TGTGCCAGCAGTCCCATCCGGGACAGGGGGCGTTGGTCGACTGGAAACACCATATATTTT.

CDR3 in DNA: TGTGCCAGCAGCTTAGTCGGTAGCTATGAGCAGTTCTTC. This codes for CASSLVGSYEQFF. The chain combines TRBV11-2 with TRBJ2-1; D remains ambiguous. V was shortened by 1 base and J by 8 bases, with 9 bases between the two germline ends. This CDR3 has 13 amino acids. The germline V gene has CDR1 SGHAT and CDR2 FQNNGV.

The genes are TRBV6-5 and TRBJ1-2; no definite D call. Germline lookup yields CDR1 MNHEY and CDR2 SVGAGI. The V end was cut by 6 bases, the J end by 2 bases, with 7 bases between. The CDR3 consists of 12 residues. CDR3 DNA sequence: TGTGCCAGCAGACAAATCAACTATGGCTACACCTTC. It is translated as CASRQINYGYTF.

The rearrangement links TRBV11-2 to TRBJ1-2; D perhaps matches TRBD1 (6 bases). V dropped 1 base and J dropped 8 bases, with 23 bases sitting between them. Germline CDR1 is SGHAT and CDR2 is FQNNGV. The CDR3 loop spans 17 amino acids. CDR3 loop: CASSLGQGRNRRQGYTF. The CDR3 DNA reads as TGTGCCAGCAGCTTAGGGCAGGGGCGAAATCGGCGTCAAGGCTACACCTTC.

Only a few counts were recorded for this clone. The V and J genes are TRBV4-1 and TRBJ2-3; 8 nucleotides line up with TRBD1. V was pared by 0 bases and J by 6 bases, with 23 bases of the junction left unmatched. Germline V CDR1 and CDR2: MGHRA, YSYEKL. There are 21 residues in the CDR3. The CDR3 loop reads CASSQDRFFRAGQGSGDTQYF. The CDR3 coding sequence is TGCGCCAGCAGCCAAGATCGGTTTTTTCGAGCCGGACAGGGTTCAGGGGATACGCAGTATTTT.

A few counts support this clone. The chain has TRBV10-3 and TRBJ2-7; 11 bases align to TRBD2. V lost 6 bases, J lost 6 bases, and 13 bases stayed unmatched. This CDR3 is built from 16 residues. Per germline, CDR1 ENHRY and CDR2 SYGVKD. CDR3 sequence (DNA): TGTGCCATCAGAAAGGGGATAGCGGGAGGGCCGGGCGAGCAGTACGTC. Translation: CAIRKGIAGGPGEQYV.

The chain joins TRBV7-3 to TRBJ2-4; 8 bases agree with TRBD2. The CDR3 sequence is 16 residues long. V was pared by 5 bases and J by 3 bases, with 9 bases of the junction left unmatched. Per germline, CDR1 SGHTA and CDR2 FQGTGA. Written as DNA, the CDR3 is TGTGCCAGCAGCCCGGGGGGGGGATTTGGCAAAAACATTCAGTACTTC. Its protein is CASSPGGGFGKNIQYF.

This chain joins TRBV14 and TRBJ1-6; unclear D gene. This CDR3 has 12 amino acids. Germline V gene sequence: CDR1 SGHDN, CDR2 FVKESK. V was trimmed by 5 bases and J by 10 bases, leaving 9 bases between them. The CDR3 loop reads CASSEMRSPLHF. The DNA of the CDR3 is TGTGCCAGCAGCGAAATGAGGTCACCCCTCCACTTT.

The rearrangement links TRBV18 to TRBJ2-7; TRBD2 matches at 8 bases. Looked up from germline, CDR1 is KGHSH and CDR2 is LQKENI. Germline trimming cut 5 bases from V and 5 bases from J; bases unmatched to any gene: 8. CDR3 size: 14 residues. The CDR3 region has the DNA TGTGCCAGCTCAACCAATAGCGGGGTGGACGAGCAGTACTTC. As protein: CASSTNSGVDEQYF. The full variable domain, rest sourced from reference TRBV18 and TRBJ2-7, is NAGVMQNPRHLVRRRGQEARLRCSPMKGHSHVYWYRQLPEEGLKFMVYLQKENIIDESGMPKERFSAEFPKEGPSILRIQQVVRGDSAAYFCASSTNSGVDEQYFGPGTRLTVT.

This chain links TRBV6-1 with TRBJ1-4; 10 bases match TRBD1. Germline lookup yields CDR1 MNHNS and CDR2 SASEGT. With 7 bases clipped from V and 7 bases from J, the junction kept 6 bases outside the gene matches. The CDR3 has 14 amino acids. CDR3 sequence: CASTRDRGSEKLFF. The CDR3 region has the DNA TGTGCCAGCACTAGGGACAGGGGAAGTGAAAAACTGTTTTTT.

V and J are TRBV5-1 and TRBJ1-1, with TRBD1 identical over 8 bases. Germline assignment: CDR1 SGHRS and CDR2 YFSETQ. With V trimmed by 0 bases and J by 1 base, 5 bases remained unmatched. The CDR3 is 16 amino acids. The CDR3: CASSLVGGTGNTEAFF. The CDR3 DNA sequence: TGCGCCAGCAGCTTGGTGGGCGGGACAGGGAACACTGAAGCTTTCTTT.